Described below is a single T cell receptor beta chain sequence and its context. Its cognate antigen is unknown. Germline values: CDR1 GTSNPN, CDR2 SVGIG (reference sequence). The length of the CDR3 is 13 residues. Losses at the gene ends were 7 bases for V and 1 base for J; bases not matched to a gene: 2. This sample's time point: after dendritic cell vaccination, including at tumor progression/relapse. No glioblastoma patient carried an isocitrate dehydrogenase mutation. Sequencing used immunoSEQ multiplex PCR; TCRdb keeps in-frame clones, though not all of them. Of fewer than 70,000 clones listed, 85% are singletons. This record comes from a study of glioma-infiltrating T cells after dendritic cell vaccination. About the study: Glioblastoma patients came from Phase I and II dendritic cell vaccination trials.

Notes on the study in general: Few patients contributed both blood and tumor specimens. Higher pretreatment TIL content predicted longer progression-free time and survival.

Specimen: blood, collected after dendritic cell vaccination. This chain uses TRBV30 with TRBJ2-2; 8 bases fit TRBD1. The TCR sequence derives from a human donor with glioblastoma. As DNA, the CDR3 is TGTGCCTCGGACAGGGTGAACACCGGGGAGCTGTTTTTT. Amino acids: CASDRVNTGELFF.